Listed here are 24 T cell receptor beta chains from one sample, sequenced in a study of blood T cell repertoires in COVID-19. The table came from immunoSEQ multiplex PCR; TCRdb's copy has only in-frame clones and leaves some out. The sample yields around 260,000 clones, roughly 90% seen once. Source material: peripheral blood. The receptors were gathered from a man aged 55 to 70 who had recovered from COVID-19.

The rearrangement joins TRBV9 to TRBJ2-3, with 10 bases aligning to TRBD2. Trimming took 2 bases from V and 2 from J; bases not matched to a gene: 5. The germline V gene has CDR1 SGDLS and CDR2 YYNGEE. The CDR3 totals 16 residues. The DNA for the CDR3 is TGTGCCAGCAGCGTGCTAGCGGGGGCCTCCACAGATACGCAGTATTTT. This codes for CASSVLAGASTDTQYF. Looking up the rest from reference TRBV9 and TRBJ2-3 gives the full variable domain: DSGVTQTPKHLITATGQRVTLRCSPRSGDLSVYWYQQSLDQGLQFLIQYYNGEERAKGNILERFSAQQFPDLHSELNLSSLELGDSALYFCASSVLAGASTDTQYFGPGTRLTVL.

This clone was seen just once. This chain connects TRBV18 to TRBJ2-1; 8 bases map to TRBD2. Germline V lookup: CDR1 KGHSH, CDR2 LQKENI. V trimming: 4 bases; J trimming: 0 bases; junction bases outside the gene matches: 8. This CDR3 has 17 residues. CDR3 amino acids: CASSLYGLASSYNEQFF. The CDR3 nucleotides read TGTGCCAGCTCACTTTATGGACTAGCAAGCTCCTACAATGAGCAGTTCTTC.

The chain combines TRBV7-3 with TRBJ2-7; 12 nucleotides agree with TRBD1. With 5 bases clipped from V and 9 bases from J, the junction kept 14 bases outside the gene matches. This CDR3 has 16 residues. Per the germline V gene, CDR1 is SGHTA and CDR2 is FQGTGA. The CDR3 sequence is CASSPHGTGGNSGQYF. The DNA for the CDR3 is TGTGCCAGCAGCCCCCACGGGACAGGGGGCAATAGCGGGCAGTACTTC.

This chain connects TRBV9 to TRBJ2-5; 10 bases fit TRBD2. J gave up 1 base and V 3 bases, and 9 bases lay outside the gene matches. CDR3 length: 17 amino acids. Germline lookup yields CDR1 SGDLS and CDR2 YYNGEE. The CDR3 is CASSEGVAGGPQETQYF. The CDR3 DNA reads TGTGCCAGCAGCGAGGGGGTAGCGGGGGGCCCCCAAGAGACCCAGTACTTC.

The chain is built from TRBV27 and TRBJ1-3, with 7 bases fitting TRBD1. The V and J ends lost 6 bases and 1 base, in that order; junction bases with no gene match: 3. Per germline, CDR1 MNHEY and CDR2 SMNVEV (reference sequence). The CDR3 has 14 amino acids. The CDR3 protein is CASSSQGSGNTIYF. The CDR3 nucleotides read TGTGCCAGCAGCTCACAGGGGTCTGGAAACACCATATATTTT.

The chain is built from TRBV19 and TRBJ1-5; 7 bases are a match to TRBD1. This CDR3 contains 13 residues. J lost 6 bases, V lost 9 bases, and 8 bases had no gene match. The germline gives CDR1 LNHDA, CDR2 SQIVND (reference sequence). CDR3 residues: CASRGQVGQPQHF. The CDR3 DNA is TGTGCCAGCCGAGGACAGGTGGGTCAGCCCCAGCATTTT. The full variable domain, completed using reference TRBV19 and TRBJ1-5, is DGGITQSPKYLFRKEGQNVTLSCEQNLNHDAMYWYRQDPGQGLRLIYYSQIVNDFQKGDIAEGYSVSREKKESFPLTVTSAQKNPTAFYLCASRGQVGQPQHFGDGTRLSIL.

This clone was seen only once. The rearrangement joins TRBV7-9 to TRBJ2-5, with 9 bases lining up with TRBD2. CDR1 and CDR2 from the germline V gene are SEHNR and FQNEAQ (reference sequence). Germline trimming cut 3 bases from V and 1 base from J; bases unmatched to any gene: 9. This CDR3 is built from 17 residues. The CDR3 sequence is CASSLGEAGGPQETQYF. The CDR3 DNA sequence: TGTGCCAGCAGCTTGGGTGAGGCGGGGGGGCCCCAAGAGACCCAGTACTTC.

The gene calls are TRBV7-3 and TRBJ1-1; D is uncertain. The V gene lost 8 bases and the J gene lost 5 bases, with 12 bases spanning the gap. Germline CDR1 and CDR2: SGHTA and FQGTGA. The CDR3 has 12 amino acids. This CDR3 reads CASRSPGTEAFF. In DNA form, the CDR3 reads TGTGCCAGCCGCAGCCCCGGGACTGAAGCTTTCTTT.

Remarks on this clone: The same CDR3 arises from other DNA sequences in this sample as well. This chain links TRBV6-4 with TRBJ2-2; D perhaps matches TRBD1 (5 bases). The ends were cut back, 4 bases at V and 2 bases at J, with 8 bases in the middle. This CDR3 is built from 14 residues. The germline gives CDR1 MRHNA, CDR2 SNTAGT. The DNA of the CDR3 is TGTGCCAGCAGTGCCAGGGCTAACACCGGGGAGCTGTTTTTT. It translates to CASSARANTGELFF.

This sequence joins TRBV23-1 and TRBJ1-5, with D hard to call. TRBV23-1 is labeled an ORF, and its function is uncertain. CDR3 length: 15 residues. V gave up 1 base and J gave up 5 bases, with 12 bases separating them. CDR3 sequence reads: CASSQLAGRDQPQHF. CDR3 bases: TGCGCCAGCAGTCAATTGGCGGGTCGGGATCAGCCCCAGCATTTT.

This chain links TRBV7-9 with TRBJ2-5; possible D gene TRBD2, 6 bases. The CDR3 has 15 residues. V was clipped by 2 bases and J by 4 bases, with 14 bases between them. The germline gives CDR1 SEHNR, CDR2 FQNEAQ (reference sequence). The CDR3 loop is CASSLSRRGGETQYF. The CDR3 region has the DNA TGTGCCAGCAGCTTAAGCCGGCGGGGAGGAGAGACCCAGTACTTC.

The chain recombines TRBV4-2 with TRBJ2-2; 15 bases agree with TRBD2. The length of the CDR3 is 18 residues. Germline V gene sequence: CDR1 LGHNA, CDR2 YNFKEQ. The ends lost 4 bases at V and 2 bases at J; junction bases unmatched: 5. The CDR3 region is CASSPRTSGGDNTGELFF. The DNA of the CDR3 is TGTGCCAGCAGCCCGAGGACTAGCGGGGGGGACAACACCGGGGAGCTGTTTTTT.

The genes are TRBV7-2 and TRBJ2-4, with D perhaps TRBD1 (6 bases). The germline CDR1 and CDR2 sequences are SGHTA and FQGNSA. The V end was cut by 2 bases, the J end by 6 bases, with 11 bases between. The CDR3 runs 14 residues. For the CDR3, the DNA is TGTGCCAGCAGCTTAACTCGGACAGCAAACATTCAGTACTTC. This gives the protein CASSLTRTANIQYF.

This clone was seen at least ten times. The chain has TRBV18 and TRBJ2-7; D is perhaps TRBD2 (5 bases). CDR1 is KGHSH and CDR2 is LQKENI in the germline V gene. V gave up 3 bases and J gave up 6 bases, with 18 bases separating them. This CDR3 spans 15 amino acids. The chain's CDR3 is CASSPAGLAGGEQYF. The DNA of the CDR3 is TGTGCCAGCTCACCCGCGGGCCTAGCTGGCGGCGAGCAGTACTTC. Combining the CDR3 with reference TRBV18 and TRBJ2-7 gives the whole variable domain NAGVMQNPRHLVRRRGQEARLRCSPMKGHSHVYWYRQLPEEGLKFMVYLQKENIIDESGMPKERFSAEFPKEGPSILRIQQVVRGDSAAYFCASSPAGLAGGEQYFGPGTRLTVT.

This rearrangement joins TRBV27 to TRBJ2-1, with D perhaps matching TRBD1 (6 bases). V lost 6 bases to trimming and J lost 7 bases, with 19 bases between them. Germline V gene sequence: CDR1 MNHEY, CDR2 SMNVEV (reference sequence). This CDR3 has 15 amino acids. The CDR3 DNA sequence: TGTGCCAGCAGCACGCGTCGGGACACCTCAAATGAGCAGTTCTTC. Protein: CASSTRRDTSNEQFF.

This CDR3 is CASSVGTGGPYEQYF. The CDR3 DNA sequence: TGTGCCAGCAGCGTAGGAACAGGGGGTCCCTACGAGCAGTACTTC. This rearrangement joins TRBV9 to TRBJ2-7; 8 bases align to TRBD1. The CDR3 contains 15 residues. Trimming cost V 0 bases and J 2 bases; bases outside gene matches: 4. CDR1 and CDR2 from the germline V gene are SGDLS and YYNGEE. Together with reference TRBV9 and TRBJ2-7, the CDR3 gives the full variable domain: DSGVTQTPKHLITATGQRVTLRCSPRSGDLSVYWYQQSLDQGLQFLIQYYNGEERAKGNILERFSAQQFPDLHSELNLSSLELGDSALYFCASSVGTGGPYEQYFGPGTRLTVT.

The chain has TRBV6-4 and TRBJ1-5; 9 bases agree with TRBD1. The CDR3 extends over 18 amino acids. Germline V gene lookup returns CDR1 MRHNA and CDR2 SNTAGT. Losses at the gene ends were 6 bases for V and 0 bases for J; bases not matched to a gene: 12. DNA for the CDR3: TGTGCCAGCAGAACGGACAGGGGTGACTTCTCTAGCAATCAGCCCCAGCATTTT. This sequence encodes CASRTDRGDFSSNQPQHF.

The genes are TRBV28 and TRBJ1-2; D unresolved. Germline-derived CDR1 and CDR2 are MDHEN and SYDVKM. The CDR3 is made up of 13 amino acids. Between the trimmed V and J ends, which lost 3 bases and 4 bases, there was a span of 9 bases. CDR3: CASSLTGSYGYTF. CDR3 sequence (DNA): TGTGCCAGCAGTTTGACGGGGAGCTATGGCTACACCTTC.

This rearrangement joins TRBV7-2 to TRBJ2-1, with 10 bases fitting TRBD2. V lost 6 bases to trimming and J lost 9 bases; unmatched junction nucleotides: 11. From germline, CDR1 is SGHTA and CDR2 FQGNSA. This CDR3 has 15 amino acids. The CDR3: CASSWKRGGRPEQFF. The CDR3 DNA sequence: TGTGCCAGCAGTTGGAAGCGGGGGGGCCGCCCTGAGCAGTTCTTC.

V and J are TRBV7-2 and TRBJ2-3; 10 bases align to TRBD2. There are 14 residues in the CDR3. Germline V gene sequence: CDR1 SGHTA, CDR2 FQGNSA. V was clipped by 6 bases and J by 5 bases; unmatched bases: 5. CDR3 sequence (DNA): TGTGCCAGCAGAGCTAGCGGGGGTTTAGATACGCAGTATTTT. Its translation: CASRASGGLDTQYF.

The rearrangement uses TRBV5-1 and TRBJ1-2; D ambiguous. V lost 4 bases to trimming and J lost 12 bases, with 22 bases between them. In germline, CDR1 is SGHRS, CDR2 YFSETQ. This CDR3 spans 14 amino acids. The CDR3 region has the DNA TGCGCCAGCAGCCAGAGCGGTTTCCTACAGCCGCACACCTTC. Its translation: CASSQSGFLQPHTF.

This chain joins TRBV9 and TRBJ1-3, with a weak D call TRBD1 (5 bases). CDR3 length: 13 residues. Germline loops: CDR1 SGDLS, CDR2 YYNGEE. Trimming stripped 5 bases from V and 3 bases from J, with 9 bases between. This chain's CDR3 is CASRGTGGNTIYF. The CDR3 nucleotides are TGTGCCAGCAGGGGGACTGGTGGAAACACCATATATTTT. Variable domain in full (rest from reference TRBV9 and TRBJ1-3): DSGVTQTPKHLITATGQRVTLRCSPRSGDLSVYWYQQSLDQGLQFLIQYYNGEERAKGNILERFSAQQFPDLHSELNLSSLELGDSALYFCASRGTGGNTIYFGEGSWLTVV.

The chain recombines TRBV11-2 with TRBJ1-2; TRBD1 agrees at 8 bases. The CDR3 sequence is 14 residues long. Per the germline V gene, CDR1 is SGHAT and CDR2 is FQNNGV. The V gene end was trimmed by 1 base and the J gene end by 6 bases; junction bases not matched to a gene: 4. The CDR3 nucleotides read TGTGCCAGCAGCTTAGTTAGGACAGGGAATGGCTACACCTTC. Protein product: CASSLVRTGNGYTF.

The chain recombines TRBV14 with TRBJ2-7, with 8 bases aligning to TRBD1. V shed 1 base and J 6 bases; nucleotides not matched to a gene: 11. The CDR3 is 16 amino acids. Germline V gene data show CDR1 as SGHDN and CDR2 as FVKESK. The CDR3 is CASSQVGRGLTAEQYF. CDR3 coding DNA: TGTGCCAGCAGCCAAGTTGGCAGGGGGCTTACCGCCGAGCAGTACTTC.